This T cell receptor beta chain was recorded in a study of blood T cell repertoires in COVID-19. Looking at the study overall: PBMCs, B-cell-depleted T cells, or T cells provided the cDNA or gDNA that made up the material.

How the authors handled the data: How many nucleated cells were present was estimated from reference gene primer amplification. TCRdb's copy holds only in-frame clones and misses some; the assay was immunoSEQ multiplex PCR. V and J calls and clone size are given by that table; D and trimming were obtained from the DNA. The table has about 73,000 clones, 65% to 85% seen once. CDR3 length: 13 amino acids. Trimming cost V 6 bases and J 5 bases; bases outside gene matches: 2. CDR1 and CDR2 (germline): SNHLY, FYNNEI. The receptor was isolated from a man older than 75 with active or convalescent COVID-19. This sequence joins TRBV2 and TRBJ1-3; 9 bases map to TRBD1. Sequenced: peripheral blood. CDR3 in amino acids: CASSGTGRNTIYF. The CDR3 coding sequence is TGTGCCAGCAGCGGGACAGGGAGAAACACCATATATTTT.